This record covers a single TCR beta chain. Reverse transcription of roughly 0.45 to 1 ug RNA was performed with random hexamers. immunoSEQ multiplex PCR amplified TCR beta CDR3 across 54 Vbeta, 13 Jbeta. TCRdb reanalysed the immunoSEQ multiplex PCR reads using MiXCR and keeps one entry per CDR3 protein. The sample carries around 180,000 distinct CDR3 sequences, approximately 93% recorded once. The sample comes from a study of CD8 T cells in Susac syndrome. Germline V gene sequence: CDR1 SQVTM, CDR2 ANQGSEA. After removal of 5 bases from V and 6 bases from J, the junction contained 7 bases not matched to a gene. The CDR3 extends over 13 amino acids. The multiple sclerosis controls were treatment-naive patients, and their relapsing-remitting disease was stable or active.

This receptor was obtained from a human donor with multiple sclerosis. V usage is TRBV29-1 and J usage is TRBJ2-5; 9 bases match TRBD2. Sequenced material: CD4+ T cells from PBMCs. CDR3 nucleotides: TGCAGCGTTCGAACTAGCGGGCCCCAGACCCAGTACTTC. Translating gives CSVRTSGPQTQYF. Drawing the rest from reference TRBV29-1 and TRBJ2-5, the complete variable domain is SAVISQKPSRDICQRGTSLTIQCQVDSQVTMMFWYRQQPGQSLTLIATANQGSEATYESGFVIDKFPISRPNLTFSTLTVSNMSPEDSSIYLCSVRTSGPQTQYFGPGTRLLVL.